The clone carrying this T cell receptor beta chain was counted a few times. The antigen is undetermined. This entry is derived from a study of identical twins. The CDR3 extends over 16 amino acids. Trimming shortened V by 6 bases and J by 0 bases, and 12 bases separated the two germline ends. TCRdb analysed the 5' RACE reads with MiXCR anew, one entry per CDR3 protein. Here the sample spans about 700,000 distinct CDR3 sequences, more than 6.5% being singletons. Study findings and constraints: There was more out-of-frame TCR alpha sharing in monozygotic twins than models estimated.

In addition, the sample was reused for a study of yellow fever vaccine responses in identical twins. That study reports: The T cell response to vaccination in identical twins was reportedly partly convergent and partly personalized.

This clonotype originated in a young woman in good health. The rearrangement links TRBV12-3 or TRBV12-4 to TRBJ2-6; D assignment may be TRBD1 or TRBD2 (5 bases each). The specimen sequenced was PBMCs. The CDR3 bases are TGTGCCAGCAGGGCCGGGGCGAACTCTGGGGCCAACGTCCTGACTTTC. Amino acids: CASRAGANSGANVLTF.